This TCR beta chain was sequenced during a study of T-cell reconstitution after alpha-beta-depleted transplantation in children. Using unique molecular identifiers, the investigators prepared the TCRbeta library. From the PCR reads, TCRdb called clonotypes with MiXCR, one entry per CDR3 protein. The sample yields approximately 500,000 distinct CDR3 sequences, 20% to 30% seen once. The sequencing used PBMCs, collected before TCRalphabeta/CD19-depleted stem cell transplant. The receptor was derived from a boy under three years old with Wiskott-Aldrich syndrome, due to receive a stem cell transplant.

CDR3 region: CASSLAGARSSYEQYF. CDR3 nucleotide sequence: TGTGCCAGCAGTTTAGCAGGGGCTCGTAGCTCCTACGAGCAGTACTTC. The V gene is TRBV12-3 or TRBV12-4, the J gene TRBJ2-7; weak D call: TRBD1 (5 bases). V gave up 0 bases and J gave up 0 bases, with 12 bases separating them. There are 16 residues in the CDR3.